A single sample is the source of the 8 T cell receptor beta chains below, sequenced in a study of long-term antiretroviral therapy in people with HIV. Sequencing relied on immunoSEQ assay v3.0, run at survey level. Repertoires were generated with immunoSEQ multiplex PCR, while TCRdb's copy carries only in-frame clones and drops some. The sample lists about 27,000 clones; 80% to 90% were seen once. The starting material was unsorted PBMCs, obtained 3 years after starting antiretroviral therapy. The origin of the receptors is a man aged 35-49 years with HIV.

This clone was found a few times. The chain employs TRBV10-1 and TRBJ2-1; 7 nucleotides match TRBD2. The V gene end was trimmed by 3 bases and the J gene end by 11 bases; junction bases not matched to a gene: 16. This CDR3 spans 16 amino acids. In germline, CDR1 is WNHNN, CDR2 SYGVQD (reference sequence). CDR3 protein: CASSESQRGLSMQQFF. The CDR3 DNA sequence: TGCGCCAGCAGTGAATCCCAGCGGGGACTATCAATGCAGCAGTTCTTC.

The rearrangement links TRBV19 to TRBJ2-3; 11 positions match TRBD2. This CDR3 region has 15 residues. Germline V gene data show CDR1 as LNHDA and CDR2 as SQIVND (reference sequence). V shed 2 bases and J 4 bases; nucleotides not matched to a gene: 2. CDR3 sequence: CASSILGLAADTQYF. The CDR3 coding sequence is TGTGCCAGTAGTATATTGGGACTAGCGGCAGATACGCAGTATTTT.

The sample holds a few counts of this clone. The CDR3 bases are TGTGCCAGCAGTTCGCCTTCCAGCGGGATCTCCTACGAGCAGTACTTC. Translation gives CASSSPSSGISYEQYF. The V and J genes are TRBV27 and TRBJ2-7; 7 bases fit TRBD2. This CDR3 has 16 amino acids. Germline CDR1 and CDR2: MNHEY and SMNVEV (reference sequence). V gave up 4 bases and J gave up 0 bases; unmatched junction bases: 9.

By frequency in the sample, this clone is hyperexpanded (1% or more). This sequence joins TRBV13 and TRBJ1-1; D remains ambiguous. This CDR3 contains 13 residues. With 1 base removed from V and 1 base from J, the gap between germline ends came to 4 bases. Germline CDR1 PRHDT, CDR2 FYEKMQ (reference sequence). The CDR3 coding sequence is TGTGCCAGCAGCTTAGCGTGGAACACTGAAGCTTTCTTT. Encoded protein: CASSLAWNTEAFF.

The chain carries TRBV6-1 and TRBJ2-7; TRBD1 aligns across 7 bases. Germline values: CDR1 MNHNS, CDR2 SASEGT. V shed 4 bases, J shed 2 bases, and the junction held 11 bases outside the gene matches. There are 16 residues in the CDR3. The CDR3 DNA reads as TGTGCCAGCAGTGCACTCCCGGGACAGCCGCCCTACGAGCAGTACTTC. Translating it yields CASSALPGQPPYEQYF.

The chain's CDR3 is CAWGGGIGTDTQYF. The CDR3 DNA sequence: TGTGCCTGGGGGGGAGGTATCGGCACAGATACGCAGTATTTT. The chain recombines TRBV30 with TRBJ2-3, with D tentatively TRBD2 (6 bases). The CDR3 is 14 residues long. The germline gives CDR1 GTSNPN, CDR2 SVGIG (reference sequence). V lost 5 bases and J lost 1, with 13 bases in between.

V gene TRBV11-2 combines with J gene TRBJ1-1; 7 nucleotides line up with TRBD1. J lost 9 bases, V lost 8 bases, and 15 bases had no gene match. This CDR3 is 14 amino acids long. Germline-derived CDR1 and CDR2 are SGHAT and FQNNGV. The CDR3 nucleotides read TGTGCCAGCCTTTCGCCCCATTACAGGGGACAAGCTTTCTTT. Encoded protein: CASLSPHYRGQAFF.

V and J are TRBV6-1 and TRBJ1-1; D is unresolved. The germline gives CDR1 MNHNS, CDR2 SASEGT. V gave up 2 bases and J gave up 6 bases, with 10 bases separating them. The CDR3 is made up of 13 amino acids. Written as DNA, the CDR3 is TGTGCCAGCAGTGAAACAAATCTCGCTGAAGCTTTCTTT. The encoded protein is CASSETNLAEAFF.